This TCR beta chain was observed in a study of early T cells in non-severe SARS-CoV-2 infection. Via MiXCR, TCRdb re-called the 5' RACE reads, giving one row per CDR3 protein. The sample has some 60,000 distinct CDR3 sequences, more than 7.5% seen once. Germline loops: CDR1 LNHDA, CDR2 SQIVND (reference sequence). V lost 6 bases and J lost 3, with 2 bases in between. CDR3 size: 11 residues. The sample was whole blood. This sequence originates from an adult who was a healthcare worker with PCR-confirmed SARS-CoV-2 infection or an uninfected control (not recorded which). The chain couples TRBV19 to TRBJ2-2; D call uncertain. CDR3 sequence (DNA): TGTGCCAGTAGCGACACCGGGGAGCTGTTTTTT. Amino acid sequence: CASSDTGELFF. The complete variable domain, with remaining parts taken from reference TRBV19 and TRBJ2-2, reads DGGITQSPKYLFRKEGQNVTLSCEQNLNHDAMYWYRQDPGQGLRLIYYSQIVNDFQKGDIAEGYSVSREKKESFPLTVTSAQKNPTAFYLCASSDTGELFFGEGSRLTVL.